The clone carrying this T cell receptor (beta chain) was seen a few times. The antigen is unknown. This sample was taken from a study of response to subunit inactivated influenza vaccine. Notes on the study in general: Authors suggested seasonal influenza vaccinations each recruit few new T cells.

A single record per CDR3 protein comes from TCRdb applying MiXCR to the RT-PCR reads. Here the sample spans a few hundred thousand distinct CDR3 sequences, 20% to 25% being singletons. This CDR3 has 15 residues. Germline lookup yields CDR1 SGHAT and CDR2 FQDESV (reference sequence). V shed 3 bases and J shed 0 bases, with 11 bases lying between them. This specimen was PBMCs from blood, taken less than 22 months after vaccination. The TCR originated in a man aged 50-75 years who received an inactivated influenza vaccine. The chain employs TRBV11-1 and TRBJ1-1, with D perhaps TRBD1 (5 bases). The CDR3 DNA follows: TGTGCCAGCAGCTTGGCCGGGACCATGAACACTGAAGCTTTCTTT. It yields the protein CASSLAGTMNTEAFF.